This entry describes one T cell receptor (beta chain). Original data processing: Estimates of nucleated cell counts were drawn from the amplification of reference gene primers. Libraries were prepared by immunoSEQ multiplex PCR; TCRdb keeps only in-frame clonotypes and omits some of them. V and J calls and clone size are given by that table; D and trimming were obtained from the DNA. The sample has roughly 260,000 clones; approximately 82% are singletons. The data are from a study of blood T cell repertoires in COVID-19. Study context: Acute and convalescent COVID-19 specimens originated in the United States, Italy and Spain. PBMCs, B-cell-depleted T cells, or T cells were the source of the cDNA or gDNA that made up the material.

Germline loops: CDR1 LNHDA, CDR2 SQIVND (reference sequence). The CDR3 loop spans 13 amino acids. Trimming pared 4 bases from V and 4 bases from J, leaving 10 bases between. Sample: peripheral blood. The TCR comes from a woman aged 80 or over with active or convalescent COVID-19. The chain has TRBV19 and TRBJ1-2, with TRBD1 as a possible D gene (6 bases). CDR3 sequence (DNA): TGTGCCAGTAGTAAGGGGGAAGGCTATGGCTACACCTTC. It codes for CASSKGEGYGYTF.